This T cell receptor (beta chain) was captured by sequencing in a study of cytomegalovirus exposure and HLA in healthy donors (dated by TCRdb to 2017 to 2019). Background for the entire study: In an earlier analysis of 587 of the donors, 250 to 350 Gb of sequence data and 117 million unique TCR beta sequences from about 190 million T cells were reported. Rather than drawing on any new phenotypic data, the later analysis identified candidate immune exposures from TCR beta sequences and the way those sequences occurred across donors. The number of typed donors differed by locus: roughly 629-640 for A, B, C, DRB1 and DQB1; 522 for DQA1; 600 to 610 for DPA1; and some 450 for DPB1. HLA typing included class I and class II loci at four-digit resolution. In an earlier analysis of 500 to 650 of the donors, high-throughput TCR beta sequencing was used to judge whether each TCR beta V gene segment behaved as functional or pseudogenic. Every discovery cohort repertoire had been produced on one sequencing platform. To predict cytomegalovirus infection status, the study brought together high-throughput TCR immunosequencing, statistical association of individual TCRs with disease status, and machine learning. A few DR-DQ haplotypes were treated as single units for association and clustering because of strong linkage in the cohort. In a later analysis, previously published TCR beta repertoires from hundreds of donors were re-analyzed and high-resolution HLA genotyping was added so that TCR occurrence patterns could be studied. The study profiled the T cell repertoires of hundreds of subjects by immunosequencing and related them to cytomegalovirus serostatus. The study aimed to test whether signatures of past pathogen exposure could be identified by cataloging public T cell receptors. An early release that covered 500 to 800 HLA-typed donors contained around 300 gigabases of sequencing data and tens of millions of unique TCR sequences. In addition to the first cohort of 666 subjects, a separate validation cohort of some 120 different subjects was used. Donor age, sex, ethnicity and CMV serostatus were collected together with the repertoire data. The genetic ancestry cluster associated with self-reported Caucasian donors included around four fifths of the 300 to 450 genotyped donors. Among 300 to 450 genotyped donors of the cohort, an average of approximately 250,000 unique TCR beta nucleotide sequences were sequenced per donor, roughly a sixth of them non-productive. A later genetic analysis used genome-wide SNP genotypes for about 60% of the roughly 670 donors, treating that subset as a discovery cohort.

The cohort consisted of approximately 690 healthy bone marrow donors. All cohort members were sampled while nominally healthy, although unrecorded immune exposures were likely present. The donor tested CMV seronegative, placing the donor among the 350 or so seronegative members of the cohort. A peripheral blood sample was provided by each donor, and peripheral blood mononuclear cells were used for TCR beta sequencing. The Qiagen DNeasy Blood Extraction Kit was used to extract genomic DNA from the blood cell samples. Libraries were made using the immunoSEQ multiplex PCR assay. For the multiplex PCR, a mixture combining 60 forward primers for TCR Vbeta segments and 13 reverse primers for TCR Jbeta segments was used. The CDR3 region of rearranged TCR beta genes was amplified from genomic DNA with a multiplex PCR assay. Amplified TCR beta libraries were sequenced as 87-base-pair reads on the Illumina HiSeq System. In the source study's methods: In a later analysis, tens of millions of unique TCR beta chains were counted across the 650 to 700 repertoires, and roughly 11 million of these chains were shared by at least two donors. Raw reads were error-corrected and collapsed into unique sequences by a nearest-neighbor algorithm in which closely related sequences were merged to remove PCR and sequencing errors. V, D and J gene segments were assigned by aligning CDR3 sequences to IMGT reference sequences. For a sequence to be retained, a match of at least six nucleotides to both a V gene segment and a J gene segment was required. A rearrangement was called productive if the CDR3 had no stop codons and remained in frame with V and J, and every other rearrangement was called non-productive. CDR3 was defined by IMGT convention, running from the second conserved V-encoded cysteine to the conserved J-encoded phenylalanine. The earlier analysis of around 640 of the donors excluded sequences that lacked an unambiguous match to a single V gene segment. In an earlier analysis of 450 to 750 of the donors, a V segment was called functional when productive rearrangements were above 56.7%, and segregating when the standard deviation between donors exceeded 5%. A statistical classification framework was developed to diagnose cytomegalovirus status using the catalog of TCR beta chain sequences. In a later analysis, TCR nucleotide sequences were compared against IMGT/GENE-DB human TR gene sequences so that V and J genes could be assigned. Using the TCRdist pipeline, a later analysis assigned CDR3 sequences along with most-parsimonious VDJ recombination scenarios. In a later analysis, each TCR beta chain was defined by its CDR3 amino acid sequence together with its V-gene family, and reads lacking a unique V-gene family were excluded. As a way to deal with suspected cross-contamination and a sequencing artifact, a later analysis dropped 450 to 600 nucleotide sequences that were highly shared and had low generation probability. In a later analysis, a clonal expansion index for each public chain was calculated from normalized within-repertoire ranks of inferred template counts. Generation probabilities in a later analysis came from a VDJ recombination model fitted to out-of-frame rearrangements, and those results were checked against IGoR. In a later analysis, hypergeometric tests were used to score TCR-TCR, TCR-HLA and TCR-CMV co-occurrence, with a repertoire-size bias correction applied to TCR pairs. False discovery rates were estimated in a later analysis by permuting HLA or CMV assignments 20 times. A later analysis grouped co-occurring TCRs with DBSCAN, adding TCRdist sequence similarity when clustering within HLA-allele-positive subsets. Repertoires with fewer than 30,000 or more than 120,000 public chains, plus five repertoires with anomalous nucleotide sharing, were excluded from co-occurrence clustering. TCRdb re-hosts the immuneACCESS table, in-frame sequences only. Its copies lack some clones; in the studies checked, an unresolved V gene accounts for under half of them, and the cause for the rest is not known. V and J calls plus clone size are reproduced from that table; the DNA served to infer D and trimming. The sample table contains about 150,000 clones; only one count was recorded for around 79% of them. The top ten clonotypes cover over 1.1% of the sample.

To note about this clone: Its antigen target is currently unknown. The sample holds no much larger clone one base away, and base qualities are not on file.

The germline V gene yields MGHRA for CDR1 and YSYEKL for CDR2. The V end loses 1 base and the J end loses 12 bases, and a stretch of 12 bases separates them. The CDR3 runs 12 amino acids, cysteine and phenylalanine included. Left in the record is the CDR3 DNA by itself, 36 bases read in frame from the first base. Overall results and qualifications from the work: A further reported finding was that TCR beta sequences accurately predicted the HLA-A and HLA-B alleles for most subjects in the first cohort. The sequencing pipeline was judged likely to have produced a cluster of highly shared sequence variants as a technical artifact. Correlated functional status among segregating V segments might reflect linkage disequilibrium, but an unknown experimental factor could not be ruled out. In a later genetic analysis, a missense DCLRE1C variant was associated with V-gene and J-gene trimming of TCR beta chains, and the association was replicated in an independent cohort. Most CMV-associated TCR beta chains appeared to be HLA-restricted in a later analysis, and the HLA associations seemed to be driven largely by CMV exposure. Only TCR beta chains were sequenced in this cohort, and the absence of alpha or paired-chain data limited detectable features. Sequencing depth was assumed to be roughly uniform across donors in the presence/absence analyses, though that assumption may not hold. Because counts were too low, 15 to 20 rarely observed V segments, including chromosome 9 orphons, were excluded from the earlier analysis of about 500 of the donors. Immune exposure information for the cohort was limited to CMV serostatus. A later genetic analysis reported fewer N-insertions in productive TCRs among donors in an Asian-associated ancestry cluster than the 666-donor mean. While some public TCRs were present in many individuals, most TCR sequences turned up only very rarely across donors. A later analysis reported that several top co-occurrence clusters appeared linked to parvovirus B19, influenza, CMV and Epstein-Barr virus. The classifier was reported to diagnose cytomegalovirus status with high specificity and sensitivity in both the original and validation cohorts. In an earlier analysis of several hundred of the donors, most TCR beta V segments were observed in productive rearrangements about 87% or about 30% of the time, broadly matching IMGT annotations. Because HLA typing was unavailable for some donors at each locus, only the typed subset was used in association tests. The study listed 150 to 200 TCR beta chains as associated with cytomegalovirus. Three of the identified cytomegalovirus-associated TCR beta chains were confirmed in vitro to be specific for cytomegalovirus antigens. Assigning TCR associations to individual alleles was difficult when HLA alleles, especially DR and DQ, strongly co-occurred. According to a later analysis, TCR association rates differed among HLA loci, with DRB1 alleles showing the most associated TCRs and HLA-C alleles showing the fewest. A later analysis associated about 17,000 TCR beta sequences with specific HLA alleles at a false discovery rate of 0.05. The authors suggested that the approach could potentially be extended to other disease states and immunological phenotypes. Compared with equally common non-associated chains, HLA-associated TCR beta chains in a later analysis were more clonally expanded and had lower generation probabilities. Some IMGT-functional V segments, including TRBV6-2 and TRBV6-3, could not be told apart with the 87-base-pair reads, so those segments were excluded.

Recombination linked TRBV4-1 to TRBJ1-2; a weak D assignment points to TRBD1 (6 bases agree). Sequenced input: PBMCs. The receptor was isolated from a young man in good health and CMV-seronegative. The bases are TGCGCCAGCAGCCAAGGTAGCGGGGGGCACACCTTC. Translated, this gives CASSQGSGGHTF.